The 9 T cell receptor beta chains below were found in one sample sequenced in a study of T cells in Graves' hyperthyroidism and ophthalmopathy. RNA transcripts provided the source from which TCR beta CDR3 regions were amplified. The HTBI primer set drove a first-round RT-PCR of the TCR CDR3. One entry per CDR3 protein results from TCRdb running MiXCR on the multiplex PCR reads. The sample lists 600,000 to 750,000 distinct CDR3 sequences; 17% were seen once. Material: blood. Receptors were obtained from a man aged 50 to 59 with Graves' hyperthyroidism.

This clonotype occurred many times. V usage is TRBV30 and J usage is TRBJ1-4; D remains ambiguous. CDR1 GTSNPN and CDR2 SVGIG come from the germline V gene (reference sequence). This CDR3 contains 16 residues. V was shortened by 0 bases and J by 8 bases, with 19 bases between the two germline ends. This CDR3 is CAWSVSGNSAWEKLFF. CDR3 coding DNA: TGTGCCTGGAGTGTAAGTGGGAACTCTGCGTGGGAAAAACTGTTTTTT.

This rearrangement joins TRBV2 to TRBJ2-3; D is ambiguous. Deletions cut 4 bases from V and 8 bases from J, with 16 bases between. This CDR3 comprises 14 residues. Germline CDR1 is SNHLY and CDR2 is FYNNEI. The CDR3 protein is CASSGVAPDGTQYF. The DNA for the CDR3 is TGTGCCAGCAGTGGGGTCGCCCCAGATGGTACGCAGTATTTT. Based on the CDR3 plus reference TRBV2 and TRBJ2-3, the full variable domain is EPEVTQTPSHQVTQMGQEVILRCVPISNHLYFYWYRQILGQKVEFLVSFYNNEISEKSEIFDDQFSVERPDGSNFTLKIRSTKLEDSAMYFCASSGVAPDGTQYFGPGTRLTVL.

This clonotype was seen more than once but under ten times. The chain is built from TRBV11-2 and TRBJ1-1, with D possibly TRBD1 on 6 matching bases. Germline V gene lookup returns CDR1 SGHAT and CDR2 FQNNGV. V lost 6 bases and J lost 6, with 20 bases in between. This CDR3 contains 15 residues. The chain's CDR3 is CASSSGQPGYAEAFF. For the CDR3, the DNA is TGTGCCAGCAGTTCCGGACAGCCGGGATACGCTGAAGCTTTCTTT.

The chain recombines TRBV3-1 with TRBJ2-3; possibly TRBD1 or TRBD2 for D (5 bases each). V was trimmed by 4 bases and J by 7 bases, leaving 9 bases between them. Germline V gene sequence: CDR1 LGHDT, CDR2 YNNKEL (reference sequence). The CDR3 runs 12 residues. The CDR3 bases are TGTGCCAGCAGCCCCAGGGAGTATACGCAGTATTTT. It yields the protein CASSPREYTQYF.

Only a few counts were recorded for this clonotype. V is TRBV14 and J is TRBJ1-1; D gene unclear. The V and J ends lost 0 bases and 1 base respectively, with 15 bases between them. Germline loops: CDR1 SGHDN, CDR2 FVKESK. CDR3 length equals 17 residues. The CDR3 sequence is CASSQDNWEAQNTEAFF. In DNA form, the CDR3 reads TGTGCCAGCAGCCAAGATAATTGGGAGGCTCAGAACACTGAAGCTTTCTTT.

This clonotype was observed many times. The chain combines TRBV28 with TRBJ2-7; 10 bases match TRBD2. From germline, CDR1 is MDHEN and CDR2 SYDVKM. The CDR3 has 14 residues. Trimming took 5 bases from V and 4 from J; bases not matched to a gene: 5. In DNA form, the CDR3 reads TGTGCCAGCAGTCGGACTAGCGGCCTTTACGAGCAGTACTTC. Translation: CASSRTSGLYEQYF.

This chain connects TRBV12-3 or TRBV12-4 to TRBJ1-1; D is ambiguous. V was cut by 7 bases and J by 1 base, with 13 bases left in between. The CDR3 length is 14 residues. CDR3 residues: CASNRAYPNTEAFF. The CDR3 bases are TGTGCCAGCAACCGGGCCTACCCGAACACTGAAGCTTTCTTT.

The chain uses TRBV9 and TRBJ2-3, with D unresolved. V lost 0 bases to trimming and J lost 4 bases, with 6 bases between them. This CDR3 is 13 amino acids long. Germline CDR1 SGDLS, CDR2 YYNGEE. CDR3 sequence reads: CASSVGKPDTQYF. The CDR3 coding sequence is TGTGCCAGCAGCGTAGGGAAGCCAGATACGCAGTATTTT.

This clonotype was picked up a small number of times. The chain employs TRBV7-2 and TRBJ2-7, with D possibly matching TRBD2 (6 bases). The V gene's germline CDR1 is SGHTA and CDR2 FQGNSA. The length of the CDR3 is 15 residues. The V end lost 4 bases, the J end lost 2 bases, and 15 bases lay between the germline ends. The CDR3 sequence is CASSYTGTDTYEQYF. In DNA form, the CDR3 reads TGTGCCAGCAGCTACACCGGGACTGACACCTACGAGCAGTACTTC.